This T cell receptor beta chain was obtained from a study of cytomegalovirus exposure and HLA in healthy donors (dated by TCRdb to the late 2010s). With regard to the full study: An earlier analysis of some 600 of the donors reported 250 to 350 Gb of sequence data and 117 million unique TCR beta sequences obtained from around 190 million T cells. About 300 gigabases of sequencing data and roughly 90 million unique TCR sequences were included in an early release covering 550 to 800 HLA-typed donors. Of the 398 genotyped donors, over 70% fell in the genetic ancestry cluster associated with self-reported Caucasian donors. The study aimed to test whether cataloging public T cell receptors could reveal signatures of past pathogen exposure. The T cell repertoires of roughly 660 subjects were profiled by immunosequencing and related to cytomegalovirus serostatus. In addition to the first cohort of approximately 650 subjects, a separate validation cohort of 130 or so different subjects was used. The study combined high-throughput TCR immunosequencing, statistical association of individual TCRs with disease status, and machine learning to predict cytomegalovirus infection status. A later analysis re-examined previously published TCR beta repertoires from 610 or so donors and added high-resolution HLA genotyping to investigate patterns of TCR occurrence. Rather than using new phenotypic data, the later analysis identified candidate immune exposures from TCR beta sequences and from how often those sequences occurred across donors. An earlier analysis of several hundred of the donors applied high-throughput TCR beta sequencing to assess whether each TCR beta V gene segment acted as functional or pseudogenic. Donor age, sex, ethnicity and CMV serostatus were compiled alongside the repertoire data. In a later genetic analysis, genome-wide SNP genotypes for 398 of the 666 donors were used, and that subset was treated as a discovery cohort. All discovery cohort repertoires had been generated using a single sequencing platform. Both class I and class II loci were covered by HLA typing, at four-digit resolution. Typing coverage varied by locus: roughly 620-640 donors for A, B, C, DRB1 and DQB1; approximately 520 for DQA1; more than 600 for DPA1; roughly 450 for DPB1. Because of strong linkage in the cohort, 5 or 6 DR-DQ haplotypes were treated as single units for association and clustering. Across under 500 genotyped donors of the cohort, an average of approximately 220,000 unique TCR beta nucleotide sequences per donor were sequenced, and roughly 17% of those sequences were non-productive.

What the work shows at the level of the full study, not this receptor alone: HLA typing was unavailable for some donors at each locus, so association tests used only the typed subset. It was suggested by the authors that the approach could potentially be generalized to other disease states and immunological phenotypes. In the study, roughly 160 TCR beta chains were listed as associated with cytomegalovirus. Most CMV-associated TCR beta chains appeared to be HLA-restricted in a later analysis, and the HLA associations seemed to be driven largely by CMV exposure. In a later analysis, HLA-associated TCR beta chains showed more clonal expansion and lower generation probabilities than non-associated chains that were equally common. According to a later analysis, TCR association rates differed among HLA loci, with DRB1 alleles showing the most associated TCRs and HLA-C alleles showing the fewest. Linkage disequilibrium might explain the correlated functional status among segregating V segments, but an unknown experimental factor could not be ruled out. The classifier was reported to diagnose cytomegalovirus status with high specificity and sensitivity in both the original cohort and the validation cohort. Compared with the approximately 600-donor mean, donors in an Asian-associated ancestry cluster had fewer N-insertions in productive TCRs, according to a later genetic analysis. An earlier analysis of around 540 of the donors showed that most TCR beta V segments appeared in productive rearrangements either about 87% or about 30% of the time, which broadly matched IMGT annotations. A cluster of highly shared sequence variants was judged likely to represent a technical artifact of the sequencing pipeline. When HLA alleles, especially DR and DQ, strongly co-occurred, TCR associations were difficult to assign to individual alleles. The cohort was sequenced for TCR beta chains only, and without alpha or paired-chain data the features that could be detected were limited. Sequencing depth was assumed to be roughly uniform across donors in the presence/absence analyses, though that assumption may not hold. In vitro tests confirmed that three of the cytomegalovirus-associated TCR beta chains recognize cytomegalovirus antigens. Specific HLA alleles were associated with 15,000 to 20,000 TCR beta sequences at a false discovery rate of 0.05 in a later analysis. According to a later analysis, parvovirus B19, influenza, CMV and Epstein-Barr virus appeared linked to several top co-occurrence clusters. A further reported finding was that TCR beta sequences accurately predicted the HLA-A and HLA-B alleles for most subjects in the first cohort. V-gene and J-gene trimming of TCR beta chains was associated with a missense DCLRE1C variant in a later genetic analysis, and the association was replicated in an independent cohort. Across donors, most TCR sequences were observed very rarely, whereas some public TCRs were present in many individuals. Because counts were too low, seventeen rarely observed V segments, including chromosome 9 orphons, were left out of the earlier analysis of some 600 of the donors. CMV serostatus was the only immune exposure information available for the cohort.

The library relied on the immunoSEQ multiplex PCR assay. For the multiplex PCR, a mixture combining 60 forward primers for TCR Vbeta segments and 13 reverse primers for TCR Jbeta segments was used. The CDR3 region of rearranged TCR beta genes was amplified from genomic DNA by a multiplex PCR assay. Amplified TCR beta libraries were sequenced as 87-base-pair reads on the Illumina HiSeq System. The study's own analysis went as follows. A later analysis tallied 70 million to 100 million unique TCR beta chains across the 650 to 750 repertoires, and some 10 million of those chains were shared by two or more donors. A nearest-neighbor algorithm error-corrected the raw reads and collapsed the reads into unique sequences, merging closely related sequences to remove PCR and sequencing errors. Alignment of CDR3 sequences to IMGT reference sequences was used to assign V, D and J gene segments. For a sequence to be retained, at least a six-nucleotide match to both a V gene segment and a J gene segment was required. A rearrangement was called productive if the CDR3 had no stop codons and remained in frame with V and J, and every other rearrangement was called non-productive. Following IMGT convention, CDR3 was defined as the stretch from the second conserved V-encoded cysteine up to the conserved J-encoded phenylalanine. The earlier analysis of 500 to 650 of the donors excluded any sequence lacking an unambiguous match to a single V gene segment. An earlier analysis of under 750 of the donors called V segments functional above 56.7% productive rearrangements and segregating when the between-donor standard deviation exceeded 5%. A statistical classification framework was built for diagnosing cytomegalovirus status from the catalog of TCR beta chain sequences. In a later analysis, V and J genes were assigned by comparing TCR nucleotide sequences against IMGT/GENE-DB human TR gene sequences. In a later analysis, CDR3 sequences and most-parsimonious VDJ recombination scenarios were assigned using the TCRdist pipeline. In a later analysis, each TCR beta chain was defined by its CDR3 amino acid sequence together with its V-gene family, and reads without a unique V-gene family were excluded. As a way to deal with suspected cross-contamination and a sequencing artifact, a later analysis dropped 500 to 700 nucleotide sequences that were highly shared and had low generation probability. In a later analysis, a clonal expansion index was calculated for each public chain from normalized within-repertoire ranks of inferred template counts. Generation probabilities in a later analysis came from a VDJ recombination model fitted to out-of-frame rearrangements, and those results were checked against IGoR. A later analysis scored TCR-TCR, TCR-HLA and TCR-CMV co-occurrence with hypergeometric tests, applying a repertoire-size bias correction to TCR pairs. In a later analysis, false discovery rates were estimated by permuting HLA or CMV assignments 20 times. In a later analysis, co-occurring TCRs were grouped using DBSCAN, and TCRdist sequence similarity was added for clustering within HLA-allele-positive subsets. Repertoires with fewer than 30,000 or more than 120,000 public chains, plus five repertoires with anomalous nucleotide sharing, were excluded from co-occurrence clustering. Drawn from immuneACCESS, this table holds only the in-frame rearrangements with V and J called that TCRdb kept. Clones are partly lost; checked studies trace under half to an unresolved V gene and leave the rest unexplained. V, J and clone size derive from that table, while D and trimming were established from the DNA sequence. The sample's table lists a count of 130,000 or so clones. The biggest ten clones account for roughly 1.6% of the sample.

Remarks on this clone: Its antigen remains unidentified.

In total, over 600 healthy bone marrow donors made up the cohort. At the time of sampling, all cohort members were nominally healthy, though unrecorded immune exposures were likely present. The donor was CMV seronegative and belonged to the group of 320 or so seronegative cohort members. A peripheral blood sample was provided by each donor, and peripheral blood mononuclear cells were used for TCR beta sequencing. The Qiagen DNeasy Blood Extraction Kit was used to extract genomic DNA from the blood cell samples. This clonotype was sampled from a middle-aged woman in good health and CMV-seronegative. Material for sequencing was PBMCs.

The CDR3 is CASSLYGTGGYEQYF. The nucleotide sequence is given as TGTGCCAGCAGTTTATACGGGACAGGGGGCTACGAGCAGTACTTC. The chain couples TRBV27 to TRBJ2-7; 11 middle bases align to TRBD1. From a lookup of the germline V gene (reference sequence), CDR1 and CDR2 are MNHEY and SMNVEV. V and J are trimmed by 1 base and 3 bases, and the gene matches miss 2 bases of the junction. The CDR3 holds 15 amino acids from the cysteine to the phenylalanine. Of all the DNA, just the CDR3 is kept, 45 bases in frame from base 1.